The 4 T cell receptor beta chains in this list originate from one sample, sequenced in a study of CD8+CD57+ T cells in acquired aplastic anemia. Profiling of TCR beta VDJ combinations and CDR3 sequences used genomic DNA as template. Each CDR3 protein gets one entry after TCRdb re-called the reads with MiXCR. The sample has some 160,000 distinct CDR3 sequences, roughly 50% seen once. Before being chosen for sequencing, patients had shown CD8+CD57+ cell expansion by flow cytometry. Sequencing was performed on sorted CD4+, CD8+, or CD8+CD57+ T cells (not recorded which) from PBMCs. The receptor set was obtained from a human donor with aplastic anemia.

This clonotype was detected ten times or more. The chain has TRBV19 and TRBJ1-5; tentative D call: TRBD1 (6 bases). The V end was cut by 4 bases, the J end by 4 bases, with 14 bases between. The germline V gene has CDR1 LNHDA and CDR2 SQIVND (reference sequence). CDR3 size: 15 residues. This CDR3 reads CASSTHYTGNQPQHF. The CDR3 DNA reads TGTGCCAGTAGTACGCATTACACAGGGAATCAGCCCCAGCATTTT.

The chain combines TRBV5-1 with TRBJ1-1; D might be TRBD1 (5 bases). Germline V gene sequence: CDR1 SGHRS, CDR2 YFSETQ. With 0 bases removed from V and 6 bases from J, the gap between germline ends came to 15 bases. The CDR3 is made up of 15 amino acids. The CDR3 sequence is CASSLGGEVNPEAFF. In DNA form, the CDR3 reads TGCGCCAGCAGCTTGGGGGGGGAAGTTAACCCTGAAGCTTTCTTT. The variable domain in full, completed from reference TRBV5-1 and TRBJ1-1, reads KAGVTQTPRYLIKTRGQQVTLSCSPISGHRSVSWYQQTPGQGLQFLFEYFSETQRNKGNFPGRFSGRQFSNSRSEMNVSTLELGDSALYLCASSLGGEVNPEAFFGQGTRLTVV.

This clonotype was detected ten times or more. V gene TRBV6-1 combines with J gene TRBJ2-7; D may be TRBD1 (6 bases). The CDR3 totals 14 residues. Deletions cut 7 bases from V and 2 bases from J, with 15 bases between. CDR1 is MNHNS and CDR2 is SASEGT in the germline V gene. CDR3 coding DNA: TGTGCCAGCACACAGACAGGTCTAACCTACGAGCAGTACTTC. Amino acids: CASTQTGLTYEQYF.

The V gene is TRBV15, the J gene TRBJ2-7; tentatively, D is TRBD2 (6 bases). The CDR3 is 13 residues long. The ends were cut back, 0 bases at V and 4 bases at J, with 7 bases in the middle. The germline gives CDR1 LNHNV, CDR2 YYDKDF (reference sequence). The CDR3 is CATSREGGYEQYF. CDR3 nucleotide sequence: TGTGCCACCAGCAGAGAGGGGGGATACGAGCAGTACTTC.